This passage covers 14 T cell receptor beta chains from one sample sequenced in a study of T cell repertoires in cytomegalovirus infection. One entry per CDR3 protein, called by TCRdb with MiXCR from the reads. The table has hundreds of thousands of distinct CDR3 sequences, under 45% seen once. No antigen has been identified for these receptors. The sample was cultured PBMCs, taken from culture after CMV antigen stimulation. The receptors shown here come from a human donor in good health (CMV status not recorded). Some clones in this sample may be carry-over from other donors' samples.

The sample holds one count of this clonotype. This chain joins TRBV2 and TRBJ2-1, with 10 bases lining up with TRBD1. CDR3 length equals 18 residues. Germline lookup yields CDR1 SNHLY and CDR2 FYNNEI. V dropped 1 base and J dropped 2; count of bases not matched to a gene: 8. CDR3 sequence reads: CASSEGPGQGTAYNEQFF. For the CDR3, the DNA is TGTGCCAGCAGTGAAGGGCCGGGACAGGGGACCGCCTACAATGAGCAGTTCTTC.

CDR3 in amino acids: CASSGDGNTEAFF. The CDR3 coding sequence is TGTGCCAGCAGTGGGGACGGTAACACTGAAGCTTTCTTT. The V gene is TRBV5-5, the J gene TRBJ1-1, with D possibly matching TRBD1 (5 bases). The CDR3 consists of 13 residues. From germline, CDR1 is SGHKS and CDR2 YYEKEE (reference sequence). V was clipped by 5 bases and J by 2 bases, with 10 bases between them.

This clonotype was detected only a few times. The chain links TRBV7-6 to TRBJ1-2, with D unclear. Germline CDR1 is SGHVS and CDR2 is FNYEAQ. This CDR3 comprises 13 residues. The V end was cut by 5 bases, the J end by 8 bases, with 15 bases between. The DNA of the CDR3 is TGTGCCAGCAGCCCCCCCGTCGATTTAGGCTACACCTTC. It encodes CASSPPVDLGYTF.

The V gene is TRBV6-1, the J gene TRBJ2-5; TRBD2 aligns across 11 bases. V gave up 7 bases and J gave up 3 bases; unmatched junction bases: 4. Germline CDR1 and CDR2: MNHNS and SASEGT. The CDR3 is 14 residues long. The CDR3 region is CASISTSGEETQYF. The CDR3 nucleotides are TGTGCCAGCATATCGACTAGCGGGGAAGAGACCCAGTACTTC.

The chain has TRBV12-3 or TRBV12-4 and TRBJ2-3; D is uncertain. The CDR3 extends over 14 amino acids. Trimming stripped 5 bases from V and 0 bases from J, with 9 bases between. CDR3 DNA: TGTGCCAGCAGTAGACACGCTAGCACAGATACGCAGTATTTT. Protein: CASSRHASTDTQYF.

This clonotype was found many times. The chain is built from TRBV12-3 or TRBV12-4 and TRBJ2-1, with D possibly matching TRBD2 (6 bases). Trimming took off 3 bases at V and 8 bases at J, with 8 bases between the two ends. The length of the CDR3 is 12 residues. In nucleotides, the CDR3 is TGTGCCAGCAGTTTGGGGGAGGATGAGCAGTTCTTC. This translates into CASSLGEDEQFF.

This clonotype was seen a few times. V and J are TRBV7-2 and TRBJ2-3, with TRBD2 matching 10 bases. The trim removed 4 bases at V and 6 bases at J, leaving 7 bases unmatched. Per germline, CDR1 SGHTA and CDR2 FQGNSA. This CDR3 region has 15 residues. The CDR3 protein is CASSWTSGPSDTQYF. For the CDR3, the DNA is TGTGCCAGCAGCTGGACTAGCGGCCCTTCCGATACGCAGTATTTT.

The chain uses TRBV5-1 and TRBJ2-3; TRBD2 agrees at 11 bases. The CDR3 runs to 16 residues. V was clipped by 4 bases and J by 2 bases; unmatched bases: 6. CDR1 SGHRS and CDR2 YFSETQ come from the germline V gene. The DNA of the CDR3 is TGCGCCAGCAGCCCCGGGACTAGCGGACTCACAGATACGCAGTATTTT. It translates to CASSPGTSGLTDTQYF.

This chain uses TRBV7-2 with TRBJ2-3, with 13 positions matching TRBD2. Unmatched junction bases numbered 12, after V lost 5 bases and J lost 7 bases. Germline CDR1 SGHTA, CDR2 FQGNSA. The CDR3 totals 17 residues. The CDR3 protein is CASSRRTSGRKRHTQYF. In nucleotides, the CDR3 is TGTGCCAGCAGCCGTCGGACTAGCGGGAGAAAGCGTCATACGCAGTATTTT.

The V gene is TRBV27, the J gene TRBJ2-7; D perhaps matches TRBD1 (6 bases). Deletions cut 3 bases from V and 2 bases from J, with 11 bases between. The CDR3 spans 14 residues. The germline V gene has CDR1 MNHEY and CDR2 SMNVEV (reference sequence). CDR3 nucleotides: TGTGCCAGCAGTTTCCGGGACACCACCTACGAGCAGTACTTC. As protein: CASSFRDTTYEQYF.

There are many counts of this clonotype. V usage is TRBV12-3 or TRBV12-4 and J usage is TRBJ2-3; 9 bases line up with TRBD2. The CDR3 runs to 16 residues. V lost 2 bases and J lost 3; bases outside the gene matches: 6. As DNA, the CDR3 is TGTGCCAGCAGTTTAAGACTAGCGGAATTTACAGATACGCAGTATTTT. The encoded protein is CASSLRLAEFTDTQYF.

This clonotype was seen a few times. This rearrangement joins TRBV12-3 or TRBV12-4 to TRBJ2-5, with TRBD2 as a possible D gene (6 bases). The CDR3 runs 13 residues. V was trimmed by 5 bases and J by 1 base, leaving 8 bases between them. CDR3 residues: CASSTSSQETQYF. Here the CDR3 DNA reads TGTGCCAGCAGTACTAGCTCCCAAGAGACCCAGTACTTC.

CDR3 sequence: CASSLYGGSGETQYF. In nucleotides, the CDR3 is TGTGCCAGCAGCTTATACGGCGGGAGTGGGGAGACCCAGTACTTC. The gene calls are TRBV7-9 and TRBJ2-5; TRBD2 agrees at 7 bases. CDR3 length: 15 amino acids. With 2 bases clipped from V and 5 bases from J, the junction kept 8 bases outside the gene matches. Germline V gene lookup returns CDR1 SEHNR and CDR2 FQNEAQ (reference sequence).

This clonotype was counted a few times. The chain carries TRBV4-1 and TRBJ2-5; D possibly corresponds to TRBD2 (6 bases). CDR1 MGHRA and CDR2 YSYEKL come from the germline V gene. Trimming stripped 5 bases from V and 6 bases from J, with 16 bases between. This CDR3 region has 14 residues. CDR3 loop: CASSEGGGLQTQYF. CDR3 nucleotide sequence: TGCGCCAGCAGCGAAGGTGGAGGGTTGCAGACCCAGTACTTC.